This record covers a single T cell receptor (beta chain). Its antigen is unidentified. The repertoire was sequenced with immunoSEQ multiplex PCR; TCRdb's copy has only in-frame clones and lacks some. This sample has about a million clones; 75% occur once, and the top ten carry roughly 1.5%. The ends were cut back, 1 base at V and 2 bases at J, with 10 bases in the middle. Germline lookup yields CDR1 SGHDT and CDR2 YYEEEE. This CDR3 spans 15 amino acids. This entry is derived from a study of shared clonotypes between healthy human individuals. Findings and caveats of the study: Sorted-subset sequencing, rarefaction showed, was incomplete despite large depth.

The receptor comes from a man younger than 30 in good health. Material: memory CD4+ T cells sorted from blood. Subset in this sample: CD45RA-negative fraction. The V call is TRBV5-6, the J call TRBJ2-1; D tentatively fits TRBD1 or TRBD2 (5 bases each). The CDR3 DNA sequence: TGTGCCAGCAGCTTGCCCGGGACCCCCTACAATGAGCAGTTCTTC. This encodes CASSLPGTPYNEQFF.